This section outlines one T cell receptor (beta chain) sequence together with its context. The CDR3 extends over 15 amino acids. V dropped 3 bases and J dropped 2 bases, with 8 bases sitting between them. Germline CDR1 SEHNR, CDR2 FQNEAQ (reference sequence). This sample stems from a study of blood T cell repertoires in COVID-19. The wider study: Sites across the United States, Italy and Spain contributed samples from acute and convalescent COVID-19. T cells, B-cell-depleted T cells, or PBMCs supplied cDNA or gDNA.

Per the original data handling: Estimated nucleated cell counts came from reference gene primer amplification. Some clones are missing from TCRdb's copy, which holds only in-frame ones; the method was immunoSEQ multiplex PCR. D and trimming come from the DNA, and the V and J calls and clone size come from that table. The sample lists approximately 94,000 clones, 75% to 95% occurring once. This clonotype was sampled from a woman aged 45-59 years in a cohort sampled during active COVID-19. The V call is TRBV7-9, the J call TRBJ1-6; a weak D match, TRBD1 (5 bases). Sequenced input: peripheral blood. CDR3 DNA sequence: TGTGCCAGCAGCTTGGCAGGGACCTATAATTCACCCCTCCACTTT. Translating gives CASSLAGTYNSPLHF. Looking up the rest from reference TRBV7-9 and TRBJ1-6 gives the full variable domain: DTGVSQNPRHKITKRGQNVTFRCDPISEHNRLYWYRQTLGQGPEFLTYFQNEAQLEKSRLLSDRFSAERPKGSFSTLEIQRTEQGDSAMYLCASSLAGTYNSPLHFGNGTRLTVT.